One and the same sample provided the 30 T cell receptor beta chains below, sequenced in a study of blood T cells in healthy people across ages. A sample-barcoded 5' primer and a J-beta primer mix were used in a second PCR of roughly 7 to 11 cycles. TCRdb passed the 5' RACE reads through MiXCR, listing each CDR3 protein once. The sample has around 800,000 distinct CDR3 sequences, about 42% seen once. The material sequenced was blood. These receptors were taken from a man older than 75 in good health.

This clonotype appeared a few times. The V gene is TRBV5-4, the J gene TRBJ2-3; possible D gene TRBD2, 6 bases. The CDR3 length is 15 residues. V shed 4 bases and J shed 6 bases, with 18 bases lying between them. Germline CDR1 and CDR2: SGHNT and YYREEE (reference sequence). The CDR3: CASSRGPGEPDTQYF. In DNA form, the CDR3 reads TGTGCCAGCAGCCGCGGGCCGGGAGAACCCGATACGCAGTATTTT.

This clonotype appeared many times. A much larger clone lies one base from this, so it may be a read error. The genes are TRBV11-2 and TRBJ2-5; TRBD2 matches 8 bases. After removal of 1 base from V and 4 bases from J, the junction contained 5 bases not matched to a gene. Germline V gives CDR1 SGHAT, CDR2 FQNNGV. The CDR3 covers 15 residues. The CDR3 here is CASSLVGAGVETQYF. CDR3 bases: TGTGCCAGCAGCTTAGTTGGAGCGGGAGTAGAGACCCAGTACTTC.

This clonotype was counted many times. The genes are TRBV7-2 and TRBJ2-4; the D gene is possibly TRBD2 (6 bases). The CDR3 consists of 15 residues. V gave up 5 bases and J gave up 8 bases, with 19 bases separating them. The V gene's germline CDR1 is SGHTA and CDR2 FQGNSA. CDR3 DNA sequence: TGTGCCAGCAGCCCGAGCCTGGGACTTGAACACATTCAGTACTTC. Amino acid sequence: CASSPSLGLEHIQYF.

This chain links TRBV29-1 with TRBJ2-5; TRBD2 aligns across 15 bases. Trimming cost V 6 bases and J 5 bases; bases outside gene matches: 7. Germline CDR1 and CDR2: SQVTM and ANQGSEA. The CDR3 runs to 15 residues. DNA for the CDR3: TGCAGCGTCGGACTAGCGGGAGGGCCTGGGGAGACCCAGTACTTC. This encodes CSVGLAGGPGETQYF.

This clonotype was seen ten or more times. The chain uses TRBV27 and TRBJ2-3; D gene unclear. Trimming pared 4 bases from V and 7 bases from J, leaving 6 bases between. The CDR3 runs 11 residues. Germline V CDR1 and CDR2: MNHEY, SMNVEV (reference sequence). As DNA, the CDR3 is TGTGCCAGCAGTTCCGCATATACGCAGTATTTT. Residues: CASSSAYTQYF.

This clonotype occurred once. The J gene is TRBJ2-7, the V gene TRBV29-1, with 7 nucleotides matching TRBD1. This CDR3 is built from 12 residues. CDR1 SQVTM and CDR2 ANQGSEA come from the germline V gene. Trimming removed 4 bases from V and 4 bases from J; junction bases left unmatched: 4. This chain's CDR3 is CSVGQGRYEQYF. The CDR3 DNA follows: TGCAGCGTTGGACAGGGTCGGTACGAGCAGTACTTC.

This clonotype showed up just a few times. V is TRBV28 and J is TRBJ2-5; the match to TRBD1 covers 8 bases. The CDR3 is 18 amino acids. V lost 7 bases to trimming and J lost 0 bases; unmatched junction nucleotides: 16. Germline V CDR1 and CDR2: MDHEN, SYDVKM. CDR3 DNA: TGTGCCAGCATCCCAAGGCTGGGACAGGTAACTTACCAAGAGACCCAGTACTTC. Its translation: CASIPRLGQVTYQETQYF. The whole variable domain, filled in from reference TRBV28 and TRBJ2-5, reads DVKVTQSSRYLVKRTGEKVFLECVQDMDHENMFWYRQDPGLGLRLIYFSYDVKMKEKGDIPEGYSVSREKKERFSLILESASTNQTSMYLCASIPRLGQVTYQETQYFGPGTRLLVL.

This clonotype was recorded a few times. This sequence joins TRBV29-1 and TRBJ1-1; TRBD1 might be the D (5 bases). V lost 2 bases, J lost 3 bases, and 16 bases lay in between. This CDR3 spans 15 amino acids. Germline CDR1 reads SQVTM; CDR2 reads ANQGSEA. The CDR3 loop reads CSVEPWGPGDTEAFF. In DNA, the CDR3 is TGCAGCGTTGAACCGTGGGGCCCGGGGGACACTGAAGCTTTCTTT.

The rearrangement links TRBV20-1 to TRBJ2-2; 11 bases fit TRBD2. Unmatched junction bases numbered 9, after V lost 3 bases and J lost 0 bases. CDR3 length: 18 amino acids. The germline gives CDR1 DFQATT, CDR2 SNEGSKA (reference sequence). CDR3 region: CSARGGLAEAANTGELFF. CDR3 in DNA: TGCAGTGCTAGGGGGGGACTAGCGGAAGCCGCGAACACCGGGGAGCTGTTTTTT.

Points on this clonotype: A much larger clone differs by one base, so this may be a read error. This chain links TRBV7-9 with TRBJ2-1, with D tentatively TRBD1 (5 bases). Germline CDR1 SEHNR, CDR2 FQNEAQ (reference sequence). The V gene lost 5 bases and the J gene lost 1 base, with 9 bases spanning the gap. CDR3 length: 14 residues. Here the CDR3 DNA reads TGTGCCAGCAGCCCGGACACTTCCTACAATGAGCAGTTCTTC. Translation: CASSPDTSYNEQFF.

The chain joins TRBV27 to TRBJ2-3; TRBD2 agrees at 12 bases. This CDR3 is 18 amino acids long. The V and J ends lost 1 base and 5 bases, in that order; junction bases with no gene match: 10. The germline V gene has CDR1 MNHEY and CDR2 SMNVEV (reference sequence). CDR3 in amino acids: CASSLWSSGRGAGDTQYF. DNA for the CDR3: TGTGCCAGCAGTTTATGGTCTAGCGGGAGGGGGGCAGGAGATACGCAGTATTTT.

The gene calls are TRBV6-5 and TRBJ2-7; D assignment may be TRBD1 or TRBD2 (6 bases each). V was pared by 0 bases and J by 4 bases, with 19 bases between. This CDR3 is 17 amino acids long. In germline, CDR1 is MNHEY, CDR2 SVGAGI. CDR3 bases: TGTGCCAGCAGTTACTCGAAGGGGGGAATAGCGGCTTACGAGCAGTACTTC. The encoded protein is CASSYSKGGIAAYEQYF.

About this clonotype: At one end, the junction sequence differs from germline, possibly due to a read error. The gene calls are TRBV5-1 and TRBJ2-3; 8 positions agree with TRBD2. The CDR3 is made up of 18 amino acids. The germline V gene has CDR1 SGHRS and CDR2 YFSETQ. The CDR3 loop is CTSSEYARSGGYTDTQYF. CDR3 nucleotides: TGCACCAGCAGCGAATACGCGCGGAGCGGGGGATATACAGATACGCAGTATTTT.

The V call is TRBV3-1, the J call TRBJ1-6; D not resolved. Germline V CDR1 and CDR2: LGHDT, YNNKEL (reference sequence). The CDR3 contains 14 residues. V was shortened by 1 base and J by 7 bases, with 8 bases between the two germline ends. The CDR3 nucleotides read TGTGCCAGCAGCCAAGGACATGACAATTCACCCCTCCACTTT. Amino acid sequence: CASSQGHDNSPLHF. The full variable domain, completed using reference TRBV3-1 and TRBJ1-6, is DTAVSQTPKYLVTQMGNDKSIKCEQNLGHDTMYWYKQDSKKFLKIMFSYNNKELIINETVPNRFSPKSPDKAHLNLHINSLELGDSAVYFCASSQGHDNSPLHFGNGTRLTVT.

The chain recombines TRBV3-1 with TRBJ2-7, with D possibly matching TRBD1 (6 bases). The CDR3 has 15 amino acids. Germline CDR1 LGHDT, CDR2 YNNKEL (reference sequence). V was pared by 0 bases and J by 9 bases, with 18 bases between. The CDR3 DNA sequence: TGTGCCAGCAGCCAAGAAGGGTCCAGGGGAATTCGGCAGTACTTC. Translation gives CASSQEGSRGIRQYF.

There are many counts of this clonotype. This rearrangement joins TRBV12-3 or TRBV12-4 to TRBJ2-7; TRBD2 matches at 7 bases. V dropped 2 bases and J dropped 6; count of bases not matched to a gene: 10. The CDR3 loop spans 15 amino acids. CDR3 in amino acids: CASSLLAGVNREQYF. The CDR3 region has the DNA TGTGCCAGCAGTTTACTGGCGGGAGTAAACCGCGAGCAGTACTTC.

This clonotype was observed a few times. The chain has TRBV21-1 and TRBJ2-1; the D call of TRBD1 is as the table states it, not checked on the DNA. TRBV21-1 is reported as a pseudogene. The CDR3 runs 15 residues. CDR3 DNA sequence: TGTGCCAGCAGCCTACCGACAGGCCTCTACAATGAGCAGTTCTTC. Translated, it gives CASSLPTGLYNEQFF.

The gene calls are TRBV6-5 and TRBJ2-7, with D hard to call. V lost 0 bases to trimming and J lost 2 bases, with 5 bases between them. CDR1 and CDR2 (germline): MNHEY, SVGAGI. The CDR3 consists of 13 residues. The CDR3 is CASSYSMAYEQYF. The CDR3 nucleotides read TGTGCCAGCAGTTACTCGATGGCCTACGAGCAGTACTTC.

The chain joins TRBV6-5 to TRBJ1-4; 7 positions agree with TRBD1. Per germline, CDR1 MNHEY and CDR2 SVGAGI. This CDR3 contains 14 residues. With V trimmed by 4 bases and J by 7 bases, 6 bases remained unmatched. CDR3 residues: CASSSQGLGEKLFF. CDR3 DNA sequence: TGTGCCAGCAGTTCACAGGGGCTGGGTGAAAAACTGTTTTTT.

This clonotype has a handful of counts. The chain links TRBV7-2 to TRBJ2-7; D remains unclear. Germline V gene data show CDR1 as SGHTA and CDR2 as FQGNSA. V shed 2 bases and J shed 9 bases, with 14 bases lying between them. The CDR3 totals 13 residues. The CDR3, as DNA: TGTGCCAGCAGCTTACCCCTTACTTGGGTGCAGTACTTC. Encoded protein: CASSLPLTWVQYF.

This clonotype was seen only a few times. The chain links TRBV6-5 to TRBJ2-1; 13 bases line up with TRBD2. V trimming: 6 bases; J trimming: 1 base; junction bases outside the gene matches: 0. From germline, CDR1 is MNHEY and CDR2 SVGAGI. The CDR3 has 15 amino acids. The CDR3 coding sequence is TGTGCCAGCAGGGGACTAGCGGGGTCCTACAATGAGCAGTTCTTC. Residues: CASRGLAGSYNEQFF.

This clonotype was detected only a few times. This rearrangement joins TRBV11-3 to TRBJ2-1; a weak D match, TRBD2 (5 bases). Germline CDR1 and CDR2: SGHNT and YENEEA. Trimming shortened V by 5 bases and J by 3 bases, and 14 bases separated the two germline ends. The CDR3 runs 15 residues. This chain's CDR3 is CASSVDSVLYNEQFF. In DNA, the CDR3 is TGTGCCAGCAGCGTGGACTCAGTACTCTACAATGAGCAGTTCTTC.

This sequence joins TRBV7-2 and TRBJ2-1; 8 bases match TRBD1. The junction had 6 bases not matched to a gene; V was cut back by 1 base and J by 7 bases. This CDR3 is 15 amino acids long. Germline CDR1 SGHTA, CDR2 FQGNSA. The CDR3 spells CASSLVRTGKNEQFF. CDR3 nucleotides: TGTGCCAGCAGCTTAGTGAGGACAGGGAAGAATGAGCAGTTCTTC.

The sample holds a few counts of this clonotype. The rearrangement joins TRBV29-1 to TRBJ1-5, with TRBD1 matching over 8 bases. Germline V gives CDR1 SQVTM, CDR2 ANQGSEA. The V and J ends lost 4 bases and 4 bases, in that order; junction bases with no gene match: 3. CDR3 length: 13 residues. The CDR3 region is CSVGQGANQPQHF. CDR3 in DNA: TGCAGCGTTGGGCAGGGGGCAAATCAGCCCCAGCATTTT.

This clonotype came up many times. The chain couples TRBV12-3 or TRBV12-4 to TRBJ2-7; a possible D gene is TRBD1 (5 bases). The V end lost 7 bases, the J end lost 3 bases, and 13 bases lay between the germline ends. The CDR3 length is 13 residues. CDR3 amino acids: CASKPMTDYEQYF. DNA of the CDR3: TGTGCCAGCAAGCCGATGACAGACTACGAGCAGTACTTC.

The chain uses TRBV20-1 and TRBJ2-1; 7 positions match TRBD2. Germline V gives CDR1 DFQATT, CDR2 SNEGSKA (reference sequence). CDR3 length: 17 amino acids. V lost 4 bases and J lost 6; bases outside the gene matches: 18. The CDR3 region is CSATLASGAPEVNEQFF. Written as DNA, the CDR3 is TGCAGTGCTACTTTAGCTAGCGGCGCCCCAGAGGTCAATGAGCAGTTCTTC.

This clonotype was detected many times. The V gene is TRBV5-1, the J gene TRBJ2-5; D is unclear. Germline assignment: CDR1 SGHRS and CDR2 YFSETQ. V was shortened by 0 bases and J by 2 bases, with 8 bases between the two germline ends. CDR3 length equals 14 residues. In DNA form, the CDR3 reads TGCGCCAGCAGCTTGGCAGGATTACAAGAGACCCAGTACTTC. It translates to CASSLAGLQETQYF.

The table lists this clonotype with many counts. The chain is built from TRBV27 and TRBJ2-3, with no clear D. Germline V CDR1 and CDR2: MNHEY, SMNVEV (reference sequence). The CDR3 sequence is 11 residues long. Trimming took off 2 bases at V and 11 bases at J, with 8 bases between the two ends. The CDR3 DNA sequence: TGTGCCAGCAGTTTAAATAGTCGGCAGTATTTT. Translation gives CASSLNSRQYF.

CDR3 nucleotide sequence: TGTGCCAGCGAGGGGACTAGCGGGAAAGGCTGGGAGCAGTTCTTC. Translation gives CASEGTSGKGWEQFF. The chain uses TRBV25-1 and TRBJ2-1; 13 nucleotides agree with TRBD2. Germline-derived CDR1 and CDR2 are MGHDK and SYGVNS. CDR3 length: 15 amino acids. J lost 10 bases, V lost 8 bases, and 11 bases had no gene match.

The chain links TRBV10-3 to TRBJ1-5; D is ambiguous. The germline V gene has CDR1 ENHRY and CDR2 SYGVKD. This CDR3 spans 15 amino acids. The V end was cut by 2 bases, the J end by 10 bases, with 18 bases between. CDR3 in DNA: TGTGCCATCAGTGAGGAGGGAGACCGAATTGGACCCCAGCATTTT. It is translated as CAISEEGDRIGPQHF.